This T cell receptor beta chain was captured by sequencing in a study of CD8+CD57+ T cells in acquired aplastic anemia. Study as a whole: Yields of DNA that came from sorted CD4+ and CD8+ cells averaged about 3.5 ug. Approximately 11 million reads were obtained on average for healthy donor CD4+ cells. General study points: Common to patients and controls were twenty-nine CD8+ CDR3 sequences. No significant difference in CD8+ Simpson's diversity was found between patients and controls.

With regard to this clonotype: As yet, its antigen is unknown. Being one base from a much bigger clone, this may be a read error.

Using genomic DNA as the template, TCR beta VDJ and CDR3 profiling was carried out. TCRdb passed the reads through MiXCR, listing each CDR3 protein once. The data show hundreds of thousands of distinct CDR3 sequences, 65% to 80% seen once. The receptor comes from a human donor in good health, serving as a control. The sample consisted of sorted CD4+, CD8+, or CD8+CD57+ T cells (not recorded which) from PBMCs.

CDR3 region: CASSHEGRNTEAFF. CDR3 DNA: TGTGCCAGCAGCCACGAGGGGAGGAACACTGAAGCTTTCTTT. The V and J genes are TRBV3-1 and TRBJ1-1, with D tentatively TRBD1 (5 bases). The germline CDR1 and CDR2 sequences are LGHDT and YNNKEL (reference sequence). Deletions cut 3 bases from V and 1 base from J, with 9 bases between. The CDR3 is 14 amino acids.